Sequencing of this T cell receptor beta chain was carried out in a study of T cell responses to AZD1222 COVID-19 vaccine. The study's findings and limits: Vaccine-associated CD4 TCRs ranged over spike, dominating at 160-218 and 743-854. Females made up more of the donors, who were largely white British, and clonal diversity may have come out too low.

This clone was detected a few times. The antigen remains unidentified. CDR3 length: 15 amino acids. V was pared by 8 bases and J by 1 base, with 15 bases between. CDR1 is LNHDA and CDR2 is SQIVND in the germline V gene (reference sequence). Only in-frame clones appear in the TCRdb table, and some are missing; sequencing was by immunoSEQ multiplex PCR. The data contain 120,000 or so clones, over 80% of them singletons. The rearrangement uses TRBV19 and TRBJ1-5, with a tentative D call TRBD1 (6 bases). The sequenced sample was peripheral blood, obtained 28 days after the second AZD1222 dose. This clonotype was sampled from an adult who received the AZD1222 COVID-19 vaccine. As DNA, the CDR3 is TGTGCCAGTGAGGCGGGGGGCTCGAGCAATCAGCCCCAGCATTTT. Protein: CASEAGGSSNQPQHF.